The 5 T cell receptor beta chains below were found in one sample sequenced in a study of shared clonotypes between healthy human individuals. Produced via immunoSEQ multiplex PCR; TCRdb's table is partial and in-frame only. Of 2 million to 3 million clones listed, approximately 93% are singletons. The sample was naive CD4+ T cells from PBMCs. Noted subset: CD45RA+ positively selected. Receptors were obtained from a man aged 18-30 years in good health. Some clones in this sample may be carry-over from other donors' samples.

The chain employs TRBV5-1 and TRBJ2-2; 9 nucleotides align to TRBD2. V trimming: 4 bases; J trimming: 7 bases; junction bases outside the gene matches: 11. The germline CDR1 and CDR2 sequences are SGHRS and YFSETQ. The CDR3 totals 16 residues. DNA for the CDR3: TGCGCCAGCAGCAGATTAGCGGGAGCACGTATCGGGGAGCTGTTTTTT. Its translation is CASSRLAGARIGELFF.

The chain uses TRBV14 and TRBJ1-4, with TRBD1 identical over 10 bases. The germline V gene has CDR1 SGHDN and CDR2 FVKESK. The CDR3 sequence is 16 residues long. With 4 bases clipped from V and 7 bases from J, the junction kept 9 bases outside the gene matches. Here the CDR3 reads CASSPTRTGGGEKLFF. CDR3 DNA sequence: TGTGCCAGCAGCCCTACTCGGACAGGGGGGGGTGAAAAACTGTTTTTT.

The genes are TRBV9 and TRBJ2-5; 7 bases fit TRBD1. The CDR3 loop spans 15 amino acids. From germline, CDR1 is SGDLS and CDR2 YYNGEE. J was trimmed by 5 bases and V by 0 bases; bases with no gene match: 7. In DNA, the CDR3 is TGTGCCAGCAGCGTAGAGCACAGGGGCTCGGAGACCCAGTACTTC. It translates to CASSVEHRGSETQYF.

The chain recombines TRBV5-1 with TRBJ1-2, with D tentatively TRBD1 (6 bases). The CDR3 is made up of 15 amino acids. Germline V CDR1 and CDR2: SGHRS, YFSETQ. V lost 4 bases and J 4 bases, leaving 17 bases between the germline ends. This CDR3 reads CASSLDPGGAYGYTF. The CDR3 DNA is TGCGCCAGCAGCCTAGACCCCGGGGGGGCCTATGGCTACACCTTC.

In this sample, this clone turned up once. The chain carries TRBV28 and TRBJ1-4, with D possibly being TRBD1 (5 bases). This CDR3 spans 14 amino acids. V gave up 2 bases and J gave up 5 bases, with 9 bases separating them. In germline, CDR1 is MDHEN, CDR2 SYDVKM. The CDR3 reads CASSLSRANEKLFF. In DNA, the CDR3 is TGTGCCAGCAGTTTAAGCAGGGCAAATGAAAAACTGTTTTTT.